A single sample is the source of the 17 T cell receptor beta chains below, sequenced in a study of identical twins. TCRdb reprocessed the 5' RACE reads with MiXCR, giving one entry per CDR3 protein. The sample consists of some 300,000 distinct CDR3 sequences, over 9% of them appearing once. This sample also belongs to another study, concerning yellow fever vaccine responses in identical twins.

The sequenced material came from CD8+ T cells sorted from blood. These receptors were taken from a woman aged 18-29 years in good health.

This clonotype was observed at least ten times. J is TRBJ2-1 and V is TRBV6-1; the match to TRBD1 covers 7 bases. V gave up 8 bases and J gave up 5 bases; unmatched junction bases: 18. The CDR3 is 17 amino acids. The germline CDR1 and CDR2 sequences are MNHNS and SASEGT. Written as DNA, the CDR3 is TGTGCCAGCCAGACAGCAAGGTTGGCGACAGGGAACAATGAGCAGTTCTTC. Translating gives CASQTARLATGNNEQFF.

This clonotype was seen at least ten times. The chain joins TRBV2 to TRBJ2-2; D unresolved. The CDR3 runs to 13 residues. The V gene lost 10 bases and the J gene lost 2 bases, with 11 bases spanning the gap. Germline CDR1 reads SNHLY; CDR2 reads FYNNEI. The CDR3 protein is CANQDGNTGELFF. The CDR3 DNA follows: TGTGCCAACCAAGACGGAAACACCGGGGAGCTGTTTTTT.

CDR3 in amino acids: CAISGDYGYTF. CDR3 DNA sequence: TGTGCCATCAGTGGGGACTATGGCTACACCTTC. V gene TRBV10-3 combines with J gene TRBJ1-2; unclear D gene. The germline V gene has CDR1 ENHRY and CDR2 SYGVKD. V shed 4 bases and J shed 3 bases, with 3 bases lying between them. The CDR3 sequence is 11 residues long.

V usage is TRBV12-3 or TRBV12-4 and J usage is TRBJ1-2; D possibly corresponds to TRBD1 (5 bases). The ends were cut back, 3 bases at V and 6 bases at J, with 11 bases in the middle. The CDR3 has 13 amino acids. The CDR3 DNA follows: TGTGCCAGCAGTTTCACCACCAGGGATGGCTACACCTTC. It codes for CASSFTTRDGYTF.

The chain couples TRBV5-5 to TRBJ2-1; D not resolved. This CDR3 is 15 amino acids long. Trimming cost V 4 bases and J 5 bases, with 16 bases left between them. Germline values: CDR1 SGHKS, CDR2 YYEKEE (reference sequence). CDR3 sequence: CASSPYTDVDNEQFF. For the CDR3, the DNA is TGTGCCAGCAGCCCATACACCGACGTCGACAATGAGCAGTTCTTC. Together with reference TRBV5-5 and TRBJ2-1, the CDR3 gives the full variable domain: DAGVTQSPTHLIKTRGQQVTLRCSPISGHKSVSWYQQVLGQGPQFIFQYYEKEERGRGNFPDRFSARQFPNYSSELNVNALLLGDSALYLCASSPYTDVDNEQFFGPGTRLTVL.

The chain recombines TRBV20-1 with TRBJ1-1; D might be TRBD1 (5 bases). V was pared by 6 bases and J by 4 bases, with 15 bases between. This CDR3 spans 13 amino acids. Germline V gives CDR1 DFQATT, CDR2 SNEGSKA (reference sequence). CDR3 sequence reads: CSARLEGSTEAFF. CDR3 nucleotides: TGCAGTGCCAGGCTGGAGGGGAGCACTGAAGCTTTCTTT.

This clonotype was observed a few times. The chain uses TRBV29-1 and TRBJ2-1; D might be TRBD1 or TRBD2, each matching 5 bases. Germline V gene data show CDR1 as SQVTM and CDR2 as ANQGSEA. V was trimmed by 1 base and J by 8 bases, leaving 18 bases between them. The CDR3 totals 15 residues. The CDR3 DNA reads TGCAGCGTTGAAGGGTGGCTAGCCGGGGCGGATGAGCAGTTCTTC. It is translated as CSVEGWLAGADEQFF.

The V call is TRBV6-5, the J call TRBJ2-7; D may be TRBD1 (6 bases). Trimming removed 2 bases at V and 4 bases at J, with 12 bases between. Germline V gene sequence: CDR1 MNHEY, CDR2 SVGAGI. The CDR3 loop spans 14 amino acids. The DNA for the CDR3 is TGTGCCAGCAGTTACAACAGGGTGGGTTACGAGCAGTACTTC. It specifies CASSYNRVGYEQYF.

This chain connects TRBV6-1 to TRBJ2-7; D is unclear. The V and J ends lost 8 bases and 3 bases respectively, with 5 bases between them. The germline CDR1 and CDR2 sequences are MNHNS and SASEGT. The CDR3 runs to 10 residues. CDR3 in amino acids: CASHDYEQYF. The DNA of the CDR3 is TGTGCCAGCCACGACTACGAGCAGTACTTC.

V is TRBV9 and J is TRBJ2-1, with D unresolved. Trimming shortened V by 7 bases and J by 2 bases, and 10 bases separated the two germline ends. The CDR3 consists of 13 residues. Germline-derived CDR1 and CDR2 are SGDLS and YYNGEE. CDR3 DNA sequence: TGTGCCAGCGACGGTGGGCCCTACAATGAGCAGTTCTTC. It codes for CASDGGPYNEQFF.

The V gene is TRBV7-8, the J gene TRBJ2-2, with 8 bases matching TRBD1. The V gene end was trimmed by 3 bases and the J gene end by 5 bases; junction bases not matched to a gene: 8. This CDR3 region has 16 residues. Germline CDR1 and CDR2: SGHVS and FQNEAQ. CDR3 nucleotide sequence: TGTGCCAGCAGCTTTATTGACAGGGGTCGGACCGGGGAGCTGTTTTTT. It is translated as CASSFIDRGRTGELFF.

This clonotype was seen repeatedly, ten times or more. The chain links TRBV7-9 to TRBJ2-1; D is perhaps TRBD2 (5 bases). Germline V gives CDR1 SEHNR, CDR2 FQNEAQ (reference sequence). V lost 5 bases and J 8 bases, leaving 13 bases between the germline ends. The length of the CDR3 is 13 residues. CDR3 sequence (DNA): TGTGCCAGCAGCCCCCGTGGGCGGGATGAGCAGTTCTTC. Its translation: CASSPRGRDEQFF. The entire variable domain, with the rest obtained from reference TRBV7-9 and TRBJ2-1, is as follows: DTGVSQNPRHKITKRGQNVTFRCDPISEHNRLYWYRQTLGQGPEFLTYFQNEAQLEKSRLLSDRFSAERPKGSFSTLEIQRTEQGDSAMYLCASSPRGRDEQFFGPGTRLTVL.

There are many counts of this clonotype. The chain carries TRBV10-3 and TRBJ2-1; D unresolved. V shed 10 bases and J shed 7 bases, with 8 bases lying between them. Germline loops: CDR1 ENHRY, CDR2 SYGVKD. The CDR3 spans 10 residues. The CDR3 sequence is CATRANEQFF. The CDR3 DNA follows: TGTGCCACTAGGGCAAATGAGCAGTTCTTC.

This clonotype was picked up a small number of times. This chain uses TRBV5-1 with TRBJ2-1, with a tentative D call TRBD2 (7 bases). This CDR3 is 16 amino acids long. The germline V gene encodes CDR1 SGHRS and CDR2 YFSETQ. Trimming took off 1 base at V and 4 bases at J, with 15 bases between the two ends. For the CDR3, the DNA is TGCGCCAGCAGCTTGATCTTGGGGGGGCTTTACAATGAGCAGTTCTTC. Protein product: CASSLILGGLYNEQFF.

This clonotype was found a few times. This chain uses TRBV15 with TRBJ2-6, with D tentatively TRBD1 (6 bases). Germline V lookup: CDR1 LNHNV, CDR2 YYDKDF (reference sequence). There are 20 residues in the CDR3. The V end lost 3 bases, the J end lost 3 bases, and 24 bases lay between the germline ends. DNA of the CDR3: TGTGCCACCAGCAGTATGTCAACCGGGACACCCATACTTGGGGCCAACGTCCTGACTTTC. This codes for CATSSMSTGTPILGANVLTF.

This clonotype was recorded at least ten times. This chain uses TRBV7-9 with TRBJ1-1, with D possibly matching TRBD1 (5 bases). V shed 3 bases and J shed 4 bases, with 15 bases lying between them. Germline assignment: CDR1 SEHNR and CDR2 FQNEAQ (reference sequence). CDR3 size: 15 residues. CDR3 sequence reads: CASSFAGLTFTEAFF. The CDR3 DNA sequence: TGTGCCAGCAGCTTCGCGGGACTTACTTTCACTGAAGCTTTCTTT.

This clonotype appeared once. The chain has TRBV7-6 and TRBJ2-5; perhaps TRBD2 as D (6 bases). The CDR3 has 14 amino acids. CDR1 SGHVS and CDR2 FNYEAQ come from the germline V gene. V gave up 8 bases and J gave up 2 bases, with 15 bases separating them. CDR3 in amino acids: CASGDWRAQETQYF. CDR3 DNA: TGTGCCAGCGGGGACTGGCGGGCGCAAGAGACCCAGTACTTC.